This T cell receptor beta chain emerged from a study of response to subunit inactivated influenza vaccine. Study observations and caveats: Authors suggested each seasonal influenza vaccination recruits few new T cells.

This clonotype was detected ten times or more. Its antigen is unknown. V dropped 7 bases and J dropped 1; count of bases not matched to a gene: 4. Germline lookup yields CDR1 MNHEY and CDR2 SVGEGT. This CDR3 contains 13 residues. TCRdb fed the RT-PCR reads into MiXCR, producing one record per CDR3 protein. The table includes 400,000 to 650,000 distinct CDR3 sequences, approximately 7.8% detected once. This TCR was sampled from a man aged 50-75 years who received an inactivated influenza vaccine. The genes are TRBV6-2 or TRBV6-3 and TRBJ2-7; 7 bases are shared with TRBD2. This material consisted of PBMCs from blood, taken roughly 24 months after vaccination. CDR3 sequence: CASTLAGSYEQYF. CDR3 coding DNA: TGTGCCAGCACCTTAGCGGGTTCCTACGAGCAGTACTTC.